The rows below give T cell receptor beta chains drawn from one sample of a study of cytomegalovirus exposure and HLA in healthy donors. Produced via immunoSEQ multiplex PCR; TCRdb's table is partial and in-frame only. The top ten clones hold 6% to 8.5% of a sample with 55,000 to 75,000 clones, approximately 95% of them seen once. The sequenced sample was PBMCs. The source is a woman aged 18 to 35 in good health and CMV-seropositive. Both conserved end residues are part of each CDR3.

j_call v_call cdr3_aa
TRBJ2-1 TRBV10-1 CARSGGRAVNEQFF
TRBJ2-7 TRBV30 CAWSVGTGYEQYF
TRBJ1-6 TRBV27 CASRGGSDNSPLHF
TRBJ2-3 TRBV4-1 CATSSSGLVSTDTQYF
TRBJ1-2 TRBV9 CASSVATSPGGSGYTF
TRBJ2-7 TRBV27 CASSYMGAYEQYF
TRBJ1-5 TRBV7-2 CASSNWRGGPWQPQHF
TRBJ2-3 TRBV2 CASSEVSGSSTDTQYF
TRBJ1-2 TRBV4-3 CASSPDGTATNYGYTF
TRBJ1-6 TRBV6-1 CASRNSRSYNSPLHF
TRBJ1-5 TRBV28 CASTNRGGRSNQPQHF
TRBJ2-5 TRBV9 CASSKLPGPGETQYF
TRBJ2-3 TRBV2 CASRLLAASSRDTQYF
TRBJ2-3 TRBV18 CASSQIRDGGNNWDTQYF
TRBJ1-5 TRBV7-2 CASSRDRWEPQHF
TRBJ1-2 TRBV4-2 CASSLRVSGYGYTF
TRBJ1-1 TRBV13 CASSSQGSLMNTEAFF
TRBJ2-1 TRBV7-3 CASSLLGGSSYNEQFF
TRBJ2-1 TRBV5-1 CASSLAPGLAGDNEQFF
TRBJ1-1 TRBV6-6 CASSSLQGGTTEAFF
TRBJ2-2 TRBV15 CATSRGGGAGAGELFF
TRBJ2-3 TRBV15 CATSRHRDIVRTDTQYF
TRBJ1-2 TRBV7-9 CASSLAAGYGYTF
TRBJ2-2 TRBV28 CASTTTARVRLTGELFF
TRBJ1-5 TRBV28 CASRENRVGFLDQHF
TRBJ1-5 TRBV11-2 CASSPVEGAGNQPQHF
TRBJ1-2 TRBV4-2 CASSQDSKGVGYTF
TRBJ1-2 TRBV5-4 CASQRGRDRDLDGYTF
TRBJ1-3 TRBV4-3 CASSQGLTGRRASGNTIYF
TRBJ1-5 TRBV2 CASRGEGQPQHF
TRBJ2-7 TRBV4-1 CASSQGGLMPYEQYF
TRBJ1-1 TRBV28 CASRNPGPDTEAFF